The text below deals with one T cell receptor (beta chain). Its antigen is as yet unknown. The data were obtained in a study of cytomegalovirus exposure and HLA in healthy donors. PCR employed 60 Vbeta and 13 Jbeta primers. TCRdb's table, derived via immunoSEQ multiplex PCR, lists solely in-frame clones and lacks some. The sample contains fewer than 300,000 clones, around 80% of which appear only once. Study-wide results and caveats: A classifier reportedly called cytomegalovirus status with high sensitivity and specificity. Investigators reported around 150 TCR beta chains as tied to cytomegalovirus.

Material: PBMCs. The clonotype comes from a girl under 10 years old in good health and CMV-seronegative.

DNA of the CDR3: TGTGCCAGCAGCGTCGGTGGGCTAGCGGGAGAGACCCAGTACTTC. It codes for CASSVGGLAGETQYF. The chain carries TRBV9 and TRBJ2-5; TRBD2 matches at 8 bases. Germline lookup yields CDR1 SGDLS and CDR2 YYNGEE. The CDR3 is made up of 15 amino acids. After removal of 2 bases from V and 4 bases from J, the junction contained 7 bases not matched to a gene.